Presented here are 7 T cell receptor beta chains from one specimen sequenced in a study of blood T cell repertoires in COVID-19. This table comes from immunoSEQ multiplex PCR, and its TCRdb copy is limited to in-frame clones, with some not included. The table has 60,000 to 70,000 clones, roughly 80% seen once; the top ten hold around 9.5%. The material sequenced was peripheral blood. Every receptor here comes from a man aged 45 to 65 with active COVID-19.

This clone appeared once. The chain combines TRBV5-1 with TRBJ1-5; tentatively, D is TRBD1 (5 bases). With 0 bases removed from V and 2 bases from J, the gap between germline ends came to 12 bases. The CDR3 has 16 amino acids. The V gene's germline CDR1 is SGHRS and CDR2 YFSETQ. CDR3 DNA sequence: TGCGCCAGCAGCTTGGGACAGCGCGGGGGCAATCAGCCCCAGCATTTT. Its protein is CASSLGQRGGNQPQHF.

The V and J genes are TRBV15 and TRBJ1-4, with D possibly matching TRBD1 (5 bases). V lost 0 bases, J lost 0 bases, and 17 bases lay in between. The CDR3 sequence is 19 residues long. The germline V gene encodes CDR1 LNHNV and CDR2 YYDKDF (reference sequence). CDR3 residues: CATSRESLAGTATNEKLFF. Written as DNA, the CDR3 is TGTGCCACCAGCAGAGAGAGTCTTGCAGGGACTGCAACTAATGAAAAACTGTTTTTT.

CDR3 nucleotides: TGCGCCAGCAGCTTGCCACAGGGGAATGAGCAGTTCTTC. Protein: CASSLPQGNEQFF. The chain recombines TRBV5-1 with TRBJ2-1; 7 nucleotides align to TRBD1. Trimming cost V 1 base and J 7 bases; bases outside gene matches: 2. Germline V lookup: CDR1 SGHRS, CDR2 YFSETQ. The CDR3 has 13 residues. The variable domain in full, completed from reference TRBV5-1 and TRBJ2-1, reads KAGVTQTPRYLIKTRGQQVTLSCSPISGHRSVSWYQQTPGQGLQFLFEYFSETQRNKGNFPGRFSGRQFSNSRSEMNVSTLELGDSALYLCASSLPQGNEQFFGPGTRLTVL.

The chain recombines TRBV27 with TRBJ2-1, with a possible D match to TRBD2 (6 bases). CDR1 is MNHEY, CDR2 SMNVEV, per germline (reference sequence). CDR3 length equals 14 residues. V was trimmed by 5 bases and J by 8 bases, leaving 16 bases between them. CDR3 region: CASSRSLASDEQFF. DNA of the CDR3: TGTGCCAGCAGTCGTTCGCTAGCTAGCGATGAGCAGTTCTTC.

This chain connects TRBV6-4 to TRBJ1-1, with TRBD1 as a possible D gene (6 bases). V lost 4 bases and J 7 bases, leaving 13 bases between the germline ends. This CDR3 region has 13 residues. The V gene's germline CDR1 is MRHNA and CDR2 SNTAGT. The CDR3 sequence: CASSVKQGGEAFF. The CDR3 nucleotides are TGTGCCAGCAGTGTAAAACAGGGCGGTGAAGCTTTCTTT.

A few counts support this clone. The CDR3 here is CAWTGVSRDTQYF. Written as DNA, the CDR3 is TGTGCCTGGACAGGGGTTTCTAGAGATACGCAGTATTTT. This rearrangement joins TRBV30 to TRBJ2-3, with a possible D match to TRBD1 (6 bases). Germline loops: CDR1 GTSNPN, CDR2 SVGIG (reference sequence). This CDR3 spans 13 amino acids. V dropped 4 bases and J dropped 5 bases, with 13 bases sitting between them.

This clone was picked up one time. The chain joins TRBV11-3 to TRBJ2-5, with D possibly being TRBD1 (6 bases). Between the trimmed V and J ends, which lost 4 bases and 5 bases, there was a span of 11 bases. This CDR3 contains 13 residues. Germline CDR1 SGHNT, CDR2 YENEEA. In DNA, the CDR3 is TGTGCCAGCAGCTCAGGGGTGTCCGAGACCCAGTACTTC. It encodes CASSSGVSETQYF.